The clone carrying this T cell receptor (beta chain) showed up just once. As yet, its antigen is unknown. The data originate from a study of shared clonotypes between healthy human individuals. Positively selected for CCR7, the CD45RO-negative cells used as naive CD8 cells excluded terminally differentiated effector memory CD45RA+ cells. Broader study findings: What limited the represented genetic and exposure-history diversity was the small number of donors.

Generated by immunoSEQ multiplex PCR, the TCRdb table keeps only in-frame clones and is missing some. The profile covers approximately 650,000 clones, with roughly 96% appearing a single time and over 0.09% taken by the ten largest. V lost 8 bases to trimming and J lost 9 bases, with 17 bases between them. Germline CDR1 is SEHNR and CDR2 is FQNEAQ (reference sequence). The CDR3 has 13 residues. The V and J genes are TRBV7-9 and TRBJ2-1, with D possibly TRBD2 on 5 matching bases. This sequence was found in a woman younger than 45 in good health. Sequences were obtained from naive CD8+ T cells sorted from blood. CDR3 in amino acids: CASGSLVSVEQFF. CDR3 nucleotides: TGTGCCAGCGGTTCACTAGTATCCGTTGAGCAGTTCTTC.